This T cell receptor (beta chain) was sequenced in a study of shared clonotypes between healthy human individuals. Trimming removed 3 bases from V and 5 bases from J; junction bases left unmatched: 11. The V gene's germline CDR1 is SGDLS and CDR2 YYNGEE. The CDR3 has 16 residues. Sequenced by immunoSEQ multiplex PCR; TCRdb stores in-frame clones only, minus some. The sample holds 450,000 to 700,000 clones; about 95% are singletons and the top ten take 0.09% to 0.13%. Concerning this clone: Its antigen is currently unknown.

Study-level results: Naive CD4 clonotypes were shared across a few donors at roughly 5%.

CD45RO negativity and positive selection for CCR7 defined naive CD8 cells, a population that excluded terminally differentiated effector memory CD45RA+ cells. The V and J genes are TRBV9 and TRBJ2-1; 7 positions agree with TRBD1. Sequences were obtained from naive CD8+ T cells sorted from blood. The origin of this receptor is a woman under 40 in good health. The CDR3 here is CASSGQGRAGNNEQFF. DNA for the CDR3: TGTGCCAGCAGCGGACAGGGCCGGGCGGGTAACAATGAGCAGTTCTTC.